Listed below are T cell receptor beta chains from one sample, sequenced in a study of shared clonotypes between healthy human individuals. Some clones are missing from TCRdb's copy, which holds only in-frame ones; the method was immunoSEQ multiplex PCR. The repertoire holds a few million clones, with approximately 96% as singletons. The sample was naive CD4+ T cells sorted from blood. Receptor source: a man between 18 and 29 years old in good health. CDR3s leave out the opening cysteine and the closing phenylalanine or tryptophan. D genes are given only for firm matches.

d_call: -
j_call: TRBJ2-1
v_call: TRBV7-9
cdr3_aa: ASSLTQGTASYNEQF

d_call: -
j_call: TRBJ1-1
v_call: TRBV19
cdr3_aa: ASSHPTRAEAF

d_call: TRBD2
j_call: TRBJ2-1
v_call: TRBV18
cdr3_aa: ASSPPGGGPFNEQF

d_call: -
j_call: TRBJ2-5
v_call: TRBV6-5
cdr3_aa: ASSSLGGGSEETQY

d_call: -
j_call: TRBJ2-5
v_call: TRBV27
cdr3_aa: ASSLLGQGLGTQY

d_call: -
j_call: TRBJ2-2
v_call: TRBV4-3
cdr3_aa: ASSQDWGRVRTGELF

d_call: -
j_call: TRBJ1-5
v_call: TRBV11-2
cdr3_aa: ASSLVGYRLKGQPQH

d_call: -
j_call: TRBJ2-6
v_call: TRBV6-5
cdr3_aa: ASSYYGGSGANVLT

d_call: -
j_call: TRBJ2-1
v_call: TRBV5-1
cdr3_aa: ASSLLANEQF

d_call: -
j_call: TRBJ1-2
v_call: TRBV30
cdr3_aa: AWSVTAYGYT

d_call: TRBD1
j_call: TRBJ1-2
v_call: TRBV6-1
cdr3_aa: ASTSDRGNYGYT

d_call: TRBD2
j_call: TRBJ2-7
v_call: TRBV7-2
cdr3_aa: ASSNGLAGGGEQY

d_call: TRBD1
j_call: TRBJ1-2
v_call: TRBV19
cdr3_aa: ASSPSEGAPFGAYT

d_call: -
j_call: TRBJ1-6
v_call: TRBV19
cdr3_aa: ASSIGDIMNSPLH

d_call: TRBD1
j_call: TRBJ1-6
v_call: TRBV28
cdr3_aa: ASSPGTANSPLH

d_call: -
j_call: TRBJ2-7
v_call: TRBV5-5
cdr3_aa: ASSLIFSGYEQY

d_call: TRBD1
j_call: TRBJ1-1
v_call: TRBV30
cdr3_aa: AFGTENTEAF

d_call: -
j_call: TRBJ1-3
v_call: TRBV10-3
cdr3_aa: AISDPRSGNTIY

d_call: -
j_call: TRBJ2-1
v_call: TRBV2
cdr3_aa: ASSEWGIPF

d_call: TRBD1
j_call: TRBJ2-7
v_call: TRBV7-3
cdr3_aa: ASSTTGNEQY

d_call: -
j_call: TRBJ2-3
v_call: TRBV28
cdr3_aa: ASGLNTQY

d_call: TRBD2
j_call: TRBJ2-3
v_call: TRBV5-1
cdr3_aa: ASSNGGTSGNTDTQY

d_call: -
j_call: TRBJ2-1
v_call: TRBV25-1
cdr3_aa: ASQFIWGNEQF

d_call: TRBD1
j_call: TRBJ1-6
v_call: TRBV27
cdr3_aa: ASSLSRDRGWQPLH

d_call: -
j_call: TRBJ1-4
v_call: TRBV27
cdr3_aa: ASSSNAMIEEKLF

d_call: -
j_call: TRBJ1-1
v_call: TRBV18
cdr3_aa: ASSPRKTEAF

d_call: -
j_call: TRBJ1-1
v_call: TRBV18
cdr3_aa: ASSQTGMNTEAF

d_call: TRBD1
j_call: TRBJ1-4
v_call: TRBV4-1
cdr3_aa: ASSQVGTGEKLF

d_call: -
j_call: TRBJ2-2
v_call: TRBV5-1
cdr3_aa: ASRPASNTGELF

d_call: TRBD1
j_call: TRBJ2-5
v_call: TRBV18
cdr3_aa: ASRVTGSIQETQY

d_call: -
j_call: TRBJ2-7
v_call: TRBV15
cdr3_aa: ATSRDTATYEQY

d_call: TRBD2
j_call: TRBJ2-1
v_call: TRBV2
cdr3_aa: ASSLRLAQSSYNEQF

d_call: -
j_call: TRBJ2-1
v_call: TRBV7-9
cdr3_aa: ASSSRGGSDNEQF

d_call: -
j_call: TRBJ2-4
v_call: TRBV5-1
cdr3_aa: ASSLGTKNIQY

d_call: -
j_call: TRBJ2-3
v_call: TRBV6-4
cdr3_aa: ASSPDQGGITDTQY

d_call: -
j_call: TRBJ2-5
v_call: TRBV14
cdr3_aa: ASSIQETQY

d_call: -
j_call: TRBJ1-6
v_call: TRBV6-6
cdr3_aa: ASNRLRADNSPLH

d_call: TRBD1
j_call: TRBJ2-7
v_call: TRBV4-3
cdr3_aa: ASSQDDRGEQY

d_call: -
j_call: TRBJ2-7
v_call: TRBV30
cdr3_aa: AWNQDSYEQY

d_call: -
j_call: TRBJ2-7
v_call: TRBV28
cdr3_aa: ASSLGQPYEQY

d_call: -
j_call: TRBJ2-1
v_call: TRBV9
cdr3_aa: ASSGHVDPGSSYNEQF

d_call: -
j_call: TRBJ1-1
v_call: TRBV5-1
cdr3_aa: ASSLTSQNTEAF

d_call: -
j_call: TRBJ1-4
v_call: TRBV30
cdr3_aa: AWGAGALGIDNEKLF

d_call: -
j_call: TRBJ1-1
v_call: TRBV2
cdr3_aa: ASGYRDMNTEAF

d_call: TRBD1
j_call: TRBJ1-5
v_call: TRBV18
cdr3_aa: ASSPVGQGQPQH

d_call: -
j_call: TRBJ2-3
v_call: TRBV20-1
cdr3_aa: SATSTDTQY

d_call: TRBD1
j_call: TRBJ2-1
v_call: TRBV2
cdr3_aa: ASSADRARGKF

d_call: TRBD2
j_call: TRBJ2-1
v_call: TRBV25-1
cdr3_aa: ASSESGRAWGEQF

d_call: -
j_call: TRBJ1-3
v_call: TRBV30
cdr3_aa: AWIHRSGNTIY

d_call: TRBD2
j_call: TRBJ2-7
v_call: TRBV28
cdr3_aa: ASSPTEAGGGEQY

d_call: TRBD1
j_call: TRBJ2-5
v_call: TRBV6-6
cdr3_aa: ASTRQGSETQY

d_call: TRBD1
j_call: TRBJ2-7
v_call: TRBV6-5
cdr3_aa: ASSSHPGQGSYEQY